A single T cell receptor beta chain is shown here with its context. What antigen it recognizes has not been identified. A junction boundary mismatches the germline segment, possibly from a read error. No patient had received any treatment before thyroid surgery. Using T-cell receptor beta sequencing, the researchers looked back retrospectively at clinical samples from patients, gathered between about 2012 and 2018. The CDR3 sequence holds 16 residues, the cysteine and phenylalanine included. The entry retains the CDR3 DNA only, 48 bases that are in frame from base 1. The germline V gene (reference sequence) gives CDR1 as LNHDA and CDR2 as SQIVND. These data come from a study of metastatic and nonmetastatic thyroid tumors (dated by TCRdb to between 2020 and 2021). Looking at the study overall: The researchers compared repertoires between peripheral blood samples and tumor or nodule tissue samples from patients with malignant or benign thyroid disease. Here is what the overall study found, with its caveats: TCR beta diversity was reported as significantly higher in malignant tumors than in benign nodules, in both blood and tumor samples.

The library was made by PCR. TCRdb lists the instrument as Illumina HiSeq 4000. High-throughput sequencing was used to profile the CDR3 region of the TCR beta-chain in every patient. In the paper's pipeline: Drawing on CDR3 differences between clinicopathological groups, the researchers built a classifier meant to tell apart patients with distant-metastatic papillary thyroid cancer. The Shannon index was used to measure repertoire diversity, and the Morisita-Horn index was used to measure how similar tumor and blood repertoires were. TCRdb trimmed public reads at Q25 via fastp, called clones via MiXCR and kept in-frame beta chains. The V and J calls and clone size come from TCRdb's table, not from the authors' own analysis. The sample table contains about 52,000 clones; only one count was recorded for roughly 15% of them. The ten largest clones capture about 2.7% of the sample.

In this chain, TRBV19 is recombined with TRBJ1-5; the D gene is perhaps TRBD1, from 6 matching bases. This receptor was taken from a female donor with papillary thyroid cancer or a benign thyroid nodule (not recorded which). Some clones in this sample may be carry-over from other donors' samples. The source material was blood. CDR3 region: CASRKQGHYSSQPQHF. The nucleotide sequence is given as TGTGCCAGTAGGAAACAGGGCCATTATAGCAGTCAGCCCCAACATTTT.